This entry lists 10 T cell receptor beta chains sequenced from one sample in a study of blood T cells in healthy people across ages. The second PCR ran roughly 7 to 12 cycles with a sample-barcoded 5' primer and J-beta primers. TCRdb re-called the 5' RACE reads with MiXCR, one entry per CDR3 protein. In the table there are 1.5 million to 2 million distinct CDR3 sequences, roughly 27% of which are singletons. Sequencing was done on a sample of blood. All receptors derive from a woman under 40 in good health.

The chain recombines TRBV11-2 with TRBJ1-3; perhaps TRBD1 as D (5 bases). Germline V gene lookup returns CDR1 SGHAT and CDR2 FQNNGV. Trimming removed 5 bases from V and 2 bases from J, with 19 bases in between. CDR3 length: 17 amino acids. The CDR3 here is CASSHPPGTAPGNTIYF. The CDR3 coding sequence is TGTGCCAGCAGCCACCCACCTGGGACTGCGCCTGGAAACACCATATATTTT. The full variable domain, completed using reference TRBV11-2 and TRBJ1-3, is EAGVAQSPRYKIIEKRQSVAFWCNPISGHATLYWYQQILGQGPKLLIQFQNNGVVDDSQLPKDRFSAERLKGVDSTLKIQPAKLEDSAVYLCASSHPPGTAPGNTIYFGEGSWLTVV.

The chain joins TRBV6-6 to TRBJ2-5; 7 nucleotides align to TRBD1. The tail of the sequence fits TRBJ2-7 better, so the J call may be wrong. Germline V CDR1 and CDR2: MNHNY, SVGAGI (reference sequence). The CDR3 covers 14 residues. The CDR3: CASSYDNRGYEQYF. CDR3 bases: TGTGCCAGCAGTTACGACAACAGGGGCTACGAGCAGTACTTC.

The chain has TRBV12-3 or TRBV12-4 and TRBJ1-1; D remains ambiguous. Trimming removed 1 base at V and 11 bases at J, with 14 bases between. The CDR3 loop spans 13 amino acids. The CDR3 sequence: CASSLGGGPGAFF. The CDR3 nucleotides are TGTGCCAGCAGTTTAGGAGGTGGGCCTGGGGCTTTCTTT.

The table lists this clonotype with a few counts. The chain couples TRBV18 to TRBJ1-6, with 7 positions matching TRBD1. This CDR3 is built from 15 residues. J was trimmed by 8 bases and V by 4 bases; bases with no gene match: 8. Looked up from germline, CDR1 is KGHSH and CDR2 is LQKENI. This CDR3 reads CASSLSTGDDSPLHF. In DNA form, the CDR3 reads TGTGCCAGCTCACTATCCACAGGGGACGATTCACCCCTCCACTTT.

This clonotype was seen more than once but under ten times. This chain links TRBV6-5 with TRBJ1-5; D call uncertain. V dropped 6 bases and J dropped 1 base, with 13 bases sitting between them. Germline loops: CDR1 MNHEY, CDR2 SVGAGI. The CDR3 covers 15 residues. The CDR3 sequence: CASSDLDGSNQPQHF. CDR3 bases: TGTGCCAGCAGCGACCTCGACGGGAGCAATCAGCCCCAGCATTTT.

The J gene is TRBJ1-6, the V gene TRBV20-1, with no clear D. Trimming removed 5 bases from V and 0 bases from J, with 5 bases in between. Germline CDR1 is DFQATT and CDR2 is SNEGSKA (reference sequence). CDR3 length equals 13 residues. The CDR3, as DNA: TGCAGTGCTGCTAGCTCCTATAATTCACCCCTCCACTTT. Translating gives CSAASSYNSPLHF.

This clonotype appeared a few times. J is TRBJ2-7 and V is TRBV4-1, with 7 nucleotides matching TRBD1. CDR3 size: 17 residues. After removal of 0 bases from V and 3 bases from J, the junction contained 11 bases not matched to a gene. CDR1 is MGHRA, CDR2 YSYEKL, per germline. CDR3 residues: CASSQEGGLLNFYEQYF. The CDR3 DNA sequence: TGCGCCAGCAGCCAAGAAGGGGGCCTCCTAAATTTCTACGAGCAGTACTTC.

In this sample, this clonotype turned up a few times. This chain connects TRBV20-1 to TRBJ1-2; TRBD1 might be the D (5 bases). Germline V gene data show CDR1 as DFQATT and CDR2 as SNEGSKA (reference sequence). V lost 1 base to trimming and J lost 6 bases, with 18 bases between them. This CDR3 has 15 amino acids. CDR3 amino acids: CSARGSGGERDGYTF. The CDR3 DNA reads as TGCAGTGCTAGAGGCTCTGGGGGGGAGAGAGATGGCTACACCTTC.

The V gene is TRBV2, the J gene TRBJ2-3; D gene ambiguous. With 2 bases removed from V and 5 bases from J, the gap between germline ends came to 5 bases. The germline V gene encodes CDR1 SNHLY and CDR2 FYNNEI. The CDR3 totals 12 residues. Written as DNA, the CDR3 is TGTGCCAGCAGTGAATTGGAAGATACGCAGTATTTT. Translation: CASSELEDTQYF.

There are a few counts of this clonotype. The chain uses TRBV27 and TRBJ1-5; no reliable D call. The CDR3 contains 15 residues. V was trimmed by 8 bases and J by 7 bases, leaving 21 bases between them. Germline values: CDR1 MNHEY, CDR2 SMNVEV (reference sequence). The CDR3, as DNA: TGTGCCAGCCGAGCCGCGGGGATCATAGGCCAGCCCCAGCATTTT. Amino acid sequence: CASRAAGIIGQPQHF.